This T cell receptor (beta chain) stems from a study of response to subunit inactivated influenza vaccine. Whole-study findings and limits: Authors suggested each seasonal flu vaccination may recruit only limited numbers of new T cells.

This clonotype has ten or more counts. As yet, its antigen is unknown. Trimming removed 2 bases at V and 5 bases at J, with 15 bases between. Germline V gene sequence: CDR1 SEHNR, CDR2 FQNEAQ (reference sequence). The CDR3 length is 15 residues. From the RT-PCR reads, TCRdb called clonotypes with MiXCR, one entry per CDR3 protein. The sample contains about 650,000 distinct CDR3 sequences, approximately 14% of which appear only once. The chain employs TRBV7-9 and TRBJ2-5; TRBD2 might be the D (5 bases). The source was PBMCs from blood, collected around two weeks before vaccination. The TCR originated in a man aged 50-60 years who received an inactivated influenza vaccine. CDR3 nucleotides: TGTGCCAGCAGCTTATTGTTCGGGGTCGGGGAGACCCAGTACTTC. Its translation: CASSLLFGVGETQYF.